This is a list of T cell receptor beta chains from one sample in a study of T-cell memory formation after mild COVID-19. TCRdb reprocessed the 5' RACE reads with MiXCR, giving one entry per CDR3 protein. The sample comprises about 440,000 distinct CDR3 sequences, roughly 20% of which are singletons, and around 8% rests with the top ten. The sequencing sample was made of PBMCs or a T cell subset sorted from them (not recorded which). These receptors originate from an adult woman who had mild COVID-19 (a few samples of this study predate the infection). Cell type and time point are not known. Both conserved end residues are part of each CDR3. The D gene is left open where the match is weak. Size tells how often a clone was seen (once, few, many) or the class of an expanded clone, and some rows leave it out.

>TRBJ2-3|many|TRBV9|TRBD2
CASSALAGMSTDTQYF
TGTGCCAGCAGCGCTTTAGCGGGGATGAGCACAGATACGCAGTATTTT
>TRBJ2-3|few|TRBV4-3|TRBD2
CASSQDRLAGGTDTQYF
TGCGCCAGCAGCCAAGATAGACTAGCGGGAGGCACAGATACGCAGTATTTT
>TRBJ2-7|few|TRBV20-1|TRBD2
CSAARTSEDEQYF
TGCAGTGCTGCACGGACTAGCGAGGACGAGCAGTACTTC
>TRBJ2-4|many|TRBV7-9|-
CASSRSGGPDVVDIQYF
TGTGCCAGCTCGCGGAGCGGAGGGCCCGACGTTGTGGACATTCAGTACTTC
>TRBJ2-7|few|TRBV12-3/TRBV12-4|TRBD2
CASSLSGSGRAYEQYF
TGTGCCAGCAGTTTATCGGGTAGCGGGAGGGCTTACGAGCAGTACTTC
>TRBJ1-1|-|TRBV6-5|TRBD1
CASSIRDRTEAFF
TGTGCCAGCAGTATCCGGGACAGGACTGAAGCTTTCTTT
>TRBJ1-1|-|TRBV5-1|-
CASSPGYLLQTEAFF
TGCGCCAGCAGCCCAGGATATTTGCTGCAGACTGAAGCTTTCTTT
>TRBJ2-5|-|TRBV7-3|TRBD2
CASSLTGAGGKTQETQYF
TGTGCCAGCAGCTTAACAGGAGCGGGGGGGAAAACCCAAGAGACCCAGTACTTC
>TRBJ2-3|-|TRBV7-2|-
CASSLGVFPDTQYF
TGTGCCAGCAGCTTAGGAGTTTTTCCAGATACGCAGTATTTT
>TRBJ2-7|few|TRBV20-1|-
CSASQGLGEQYF
TGCAGTGCGTCTCAGGGTCTCGGCGAGCAGTACTTC
>TRBJ2-2|-|TRBV29-1|-
CSVGDSRGGPGELFF
TGCAGCGTGGGGGACTCACGGGGAGGCCCCGGGGAGCTGTTTTTT
>TRBJ1-3|-|TRBV29-1|-
CSVDRQEKGNTIYF
TGCAGCGTTGACCGACAGGAGAAGGGAAACACCATATATTTT
>TRBJ1-2|-|TRBV18|-
CASSGSQGTSDGYTF
TGTGCCAGCTCAGGAAGTCAGGGGACAAGCGATGGCTACACCTTC
>TRBJ1-2|few|TRBV20-1|-
CSARTGRDNYGYTF
TGCAGTGCTAGAACGGGACGGGATAACTATGGCTACACCTTC
>TRBJ2-7|-|TRBV11-2|-
CASSLERTSYEQYF
TGTGCCAGCAGCTTGGAGCGGACCTCCTACGAGCAGTACTTC
>TRBJ2-7|-|TRBV9|-
CASSVSPTKYEQYF
TGTGCCAGCAGCGTATCCCCTACCAAGTACGAGCAGTACTTC
>TRBJ2-7|-|TRBV14|TRBD1
CDSSHPGQGAYEQYF
TGTGACAGCAGCCACCCGGGACAGGGGGCCTACGAGCAGTACTTC
>TRBJ2-1|-|TRBV7-2|TRBD2
CASSLLAGRFF
TGTGCCAGCAGCTTACTAGCGGGACGGTTCTTC